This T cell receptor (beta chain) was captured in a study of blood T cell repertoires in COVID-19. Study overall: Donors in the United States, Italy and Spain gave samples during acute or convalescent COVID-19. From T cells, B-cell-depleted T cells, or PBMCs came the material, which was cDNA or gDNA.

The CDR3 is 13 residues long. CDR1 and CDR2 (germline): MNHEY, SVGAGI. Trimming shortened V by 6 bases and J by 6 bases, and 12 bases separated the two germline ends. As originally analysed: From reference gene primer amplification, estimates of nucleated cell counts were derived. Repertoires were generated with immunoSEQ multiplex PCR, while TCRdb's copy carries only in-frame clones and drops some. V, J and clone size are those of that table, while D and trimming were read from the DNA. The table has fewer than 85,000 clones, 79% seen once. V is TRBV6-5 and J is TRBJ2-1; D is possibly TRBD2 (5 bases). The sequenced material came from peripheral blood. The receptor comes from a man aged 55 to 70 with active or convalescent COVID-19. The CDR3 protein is CASRNTGSNEQFF. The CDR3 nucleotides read TGTGCCAGCAGGAACACGGGGAGCAATGAGCAGTTCTTC.